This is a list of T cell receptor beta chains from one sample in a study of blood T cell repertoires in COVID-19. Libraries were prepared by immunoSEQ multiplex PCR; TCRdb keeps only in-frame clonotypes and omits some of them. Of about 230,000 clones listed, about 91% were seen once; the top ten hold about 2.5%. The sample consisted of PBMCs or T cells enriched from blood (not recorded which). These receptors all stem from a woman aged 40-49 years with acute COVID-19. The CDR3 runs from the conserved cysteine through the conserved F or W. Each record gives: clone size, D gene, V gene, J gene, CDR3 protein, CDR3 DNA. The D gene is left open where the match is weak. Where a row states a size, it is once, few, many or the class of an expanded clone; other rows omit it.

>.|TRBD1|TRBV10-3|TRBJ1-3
CAISPGQGVLRSGNTIYF
TGTGCCATCAGTCCGGGACAGGGAGTGCTCCGCTCTGGAAACACCATATATTTT
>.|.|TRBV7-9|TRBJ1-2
CASSWALGAAGYTF
TGTGCCAGCAGCTGGGCCTTGGGGGCGGCTGGCTACACCTTC
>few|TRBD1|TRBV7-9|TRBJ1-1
CASSQGAGPKAFF
TGTGCCAGCAGTCAGGGGGCAGGTCCTAAAGCTTTCTTT
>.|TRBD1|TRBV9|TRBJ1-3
CASSTLQGAWGNTIYF
TGTGCCAGCAGCACTCTACAGGGGGCCTGGGGAAACACCATATATTTT
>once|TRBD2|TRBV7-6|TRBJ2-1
CASSLGTSGGDEQFF
TGTGCCAGCAGCTTAGGGACTAGCGGGGGTGATGAGCAGTTCTTC
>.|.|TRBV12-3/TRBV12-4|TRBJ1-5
CASSLAGGGPQHF
TGTGCCAGCAGTTTAGCAGGGGGGGGACCCCAGCATTTT
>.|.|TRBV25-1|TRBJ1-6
CASSEYGPGSPLHF
TGTGCCAGCAGTGAATACGGCCCAGGTTCACCCCTCCACTTT
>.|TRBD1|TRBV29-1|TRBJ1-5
CSVDLGQGGPSNQPQHF
TGCAGCGTTGATTTGGGACAGGGAGGACCTAGCAATCAGCCCCAGCATTTT
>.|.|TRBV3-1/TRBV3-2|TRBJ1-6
CASSPLGGTGSPLHF
TGTGCCAGCAGCCCCTTAGGGGGTACGGGTTCACCCCTCCACTTT
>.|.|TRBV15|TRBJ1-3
CATSRGSGAHRESVDSGNTIYF
TGTGCCACCAGCAGGGGGTCAGGCGCCCACCGGGAGTCAGTAGACTCTGGAAACACCATATATTTT
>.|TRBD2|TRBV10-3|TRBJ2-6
CAIWEGSGANVLTF
TGTGCCATCTGGGAGGGCTCTGGGGCCAACGTCCTGACTTTC
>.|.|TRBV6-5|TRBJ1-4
CASSPQTGYNEKLFF
TGTGCCAGCAGTCCCCAGACAGGTTATAATGAAAAACTGTTTTTT
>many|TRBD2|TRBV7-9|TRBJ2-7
CASSSWTSGGPYEQYF
TGTGCCAGCAGCTCCTGGACTAGCGGGGGGCCGTACGAGCAGTACTTC
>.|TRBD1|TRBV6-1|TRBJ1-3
CASRETGGRSGNTIYF
TGTGCCAGCAGGGAAACAGGGGGCAGATCTGGAAACACCATATATTTT
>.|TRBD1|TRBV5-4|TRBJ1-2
CAISRDRKDYGYTF
TGTGCCATCTCCCGGGACAGGAAGGACTATGGCTACACCTTC
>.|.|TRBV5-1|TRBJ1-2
CASSLMDSYGYTF
TGCGCCAGCAGCTTGATGGACAGCTATGGCTACACCTTC
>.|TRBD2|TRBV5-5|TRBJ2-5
CASSPEAGSRETQYF
TGTGCCAGCAGCCCGGAAGCGGGATCTAGGGAGACCCAGTACTTC
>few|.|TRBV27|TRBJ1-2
CASSRRGSYGYTF
TGTGCCAGCAGTCGCCGGGGGAGTTATGGCTACACCTTC
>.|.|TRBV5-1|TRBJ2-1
CASSATGTNSYNEQFF
TGCGCCAGCAGCGCGACCGGGACAAATTCCTACAATGAGCAGTTCTTC
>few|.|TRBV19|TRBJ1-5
CASSIPHTALGNQPQHF
TGTGCCAGTAGTATACCACATACCGCTTTGGGCAATCAGCCCCAGCATTTT
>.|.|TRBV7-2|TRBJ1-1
CASSLLKGFTEAFF
TGTGCCAGCAGCTTACTCAAGGGGTTCACTGAAGCTTTCTTT
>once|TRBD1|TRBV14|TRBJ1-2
CASSRTGSGAYGYTF
TGTGCCAGCAGCCGGACAGGGTCCGGAGCCTATGGCTACACCTTC
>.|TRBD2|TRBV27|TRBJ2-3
CATSAGGGDTQYF
TGTGCCACCTCTGCGGGAGGGGGGGATACGCAGTATTTT
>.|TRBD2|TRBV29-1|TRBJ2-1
CSVDLGREKFF
TGCAGCGTTGACTTGGGGAGGGAGAAGTTCTTC
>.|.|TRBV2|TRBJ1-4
CASKGDSLNEKLFF
TGTGCCAGCAAAGGCGACAGCTTAAATGAAAAACTGTTTTTT
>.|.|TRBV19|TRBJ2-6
CASSVRTTGANVLTF
TGTGCCAGTAGTGTGCGGACAACTGGGGCCAACGTCCTGACTTTC
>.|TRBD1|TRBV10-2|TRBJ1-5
CASSERQGNRQPQHF
TGCGCCAGCAGCGAGAGACAGGGGAATCGTCAGCCCCAGCATTTT
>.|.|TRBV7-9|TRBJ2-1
CASTGQTNYNEQFF
TGTGCCAGCACCGGACAGACAAACTACAATGAGCAGTTCTTC
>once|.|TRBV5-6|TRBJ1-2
CASSYGGNGYTF
TGTGCCAGCAGCTACGGTGGTAATGGCTACACCTTC
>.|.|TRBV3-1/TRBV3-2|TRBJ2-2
CASSLRGGELFF
TGTGCCAGCAGCCTACGGGGCGGGGAGCTGTTTTTT
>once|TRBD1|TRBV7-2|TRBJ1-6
CASSRDRGSSYNSPLHF
TGTGCCAGCAGCAGAGACAGGGGTAGCTCCTATAATTCACCCCTCCACTTT
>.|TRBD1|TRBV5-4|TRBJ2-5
CASSRTGVKETQYF
TGTGCCAGCAGCCGGACAGGGGTGAAAGAGACCCAGTACTTC
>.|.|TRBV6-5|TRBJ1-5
CASSLNADSNQPQHF
TGTGCCAGCAGTCTAAACGCGGATAGCAATCAGCCCCAGCATTTT
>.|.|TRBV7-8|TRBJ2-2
CASSSTAVPGELFF
TGTGCCAGCAGCTCAACAGCGGTACCCGGGGAGCTGTTTTTT
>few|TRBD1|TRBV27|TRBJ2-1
CASSASPYGQDEQGEQFF
TGTGCCAGCAGTGCTAGTCCTTACGGACAGGATGAACAAGGTGAGCAGTTCTTC
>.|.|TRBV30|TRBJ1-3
CAWNTGLSGNTIYF
TGTGCCTGGAACACAGGGCTCTCTGGAAACACCATATATTTT
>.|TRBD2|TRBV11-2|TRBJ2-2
CASSWGLAGGRSGELFF
TGTGCCAGCAGCTGGGGACTAGCGGGAGGGCGTTCCGGGGAGCTGTTTTTT
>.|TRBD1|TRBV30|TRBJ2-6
CAWTFGPGQGVTGANVLTF
TGTGCCTGGACCTTCGGCCCGGGACAGGGGGTAACTGGGGCCAACGTCCTGACTTTC
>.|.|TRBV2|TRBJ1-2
CASSPHQGSYGYTF
TGTGCCAGCAGTCCTCACCAGGGATCTTATGGCTACACCTTC
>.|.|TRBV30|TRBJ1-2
CAWSSDSYGYTF
TGTGCCTGGAGCAGCGACAGTTATGGCTACACCTTC
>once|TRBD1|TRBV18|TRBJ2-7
CASSPGTGGNEQYF
TGTGCCAGCTCACCCGGGACAGGGGGCAACGAGCAGTACTTC
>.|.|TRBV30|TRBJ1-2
CARGADSRFYGYTF
TGTGCCAGGGGGGCGGACAGTCGGTTCTATGGCTACACCTTC
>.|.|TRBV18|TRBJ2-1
CASSRLTATYNEQFF
TGTGCCAGCTCACGATTGACTGCAACCTACAATGAGCAGTTCTTC
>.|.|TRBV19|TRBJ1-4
CASSDGVTEKLFF
TGTGCCAGTAGTGACGGGGTTACTGAAAAACTGTTTTTT
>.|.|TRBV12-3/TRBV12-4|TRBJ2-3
CASSPGPGRGQYF
TGTGCCAGCAGCCCAGGGCCGGGTAGAGGGCAGTATTTT
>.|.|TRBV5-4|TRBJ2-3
CASSQLATLADTQYF
TGTGCCAGCAGCCAACTAGCTACCCTGGCCGATACGCAGTATTTT
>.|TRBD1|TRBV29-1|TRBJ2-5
CSVEEGQGAGETQYF
TGCAGCGTTGAAGAGGGACAGGGGGCGGGAGAGACCCAGTACTTC
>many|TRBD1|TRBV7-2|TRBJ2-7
CASSFIPGTGRSYEQYF
TGTGCCAGCAGCTTCATTCCCGGGACAGGGAGGTCCTACGAGCAGTACTTC
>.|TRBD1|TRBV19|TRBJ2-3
CASSIIGFGQGASDTQYF
TGTGCCAGTAGTATAATAGGCTTTGGGCAGGGGGCGTCAGATACGCAGTATTTT
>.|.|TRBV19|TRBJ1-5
CASSAGLGRANQPQHF
TGTGCCAGTAGTGCGGGTCTCGGTAGGGCCAATCAGCCCCAGCATTTT
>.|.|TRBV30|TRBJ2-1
CAWNIYNEQFF
TGTGCCTGGAATATATACAATGAGCAGTTCTTC
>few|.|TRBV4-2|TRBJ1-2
CASSQEQGGPYGYTF
TGTGCCAGCAGCCAAGAACAGGGTGGCCCCTATGGCTACACCTTC
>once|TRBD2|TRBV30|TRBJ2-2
CAWSIAGGTGELFF
TGTGCCTGGAGTATAGCGGGGGGCACCGGGGAGCTGTTTTTT
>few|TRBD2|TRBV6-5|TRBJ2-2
CASSYLTSGRPGELFF
TGTGCCAGCAGTTACTTGACTAGCGGTCGTCCCGGGGAGCTGTTTTTT
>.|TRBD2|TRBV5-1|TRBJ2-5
CASSPASGRAGQTQYF
TGCGCCAGCAGCCCCGCGAGCGGGAGGGCCGGACAGACCCAGTACTTC
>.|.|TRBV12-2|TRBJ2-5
CASRPPETQYF
TGTGCAAGTCGCCCCCCGGAGACCCAGTACTTC
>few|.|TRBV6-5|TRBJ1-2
CASKSGGNYGYTF
TGTGCCAGCAAAAGCGGGGGGAACTATGGCTACACCTTC
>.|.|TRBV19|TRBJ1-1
CASRRANTEAFF
TGTGCCAGTAGGAGAGCGAACACTGAAGCTTTCTTT
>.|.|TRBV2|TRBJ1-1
CASSYGQLNTEAFF
TGTGCCAGCAGCTATGGACAGCTGAACACTGAAGCTTTCTTT